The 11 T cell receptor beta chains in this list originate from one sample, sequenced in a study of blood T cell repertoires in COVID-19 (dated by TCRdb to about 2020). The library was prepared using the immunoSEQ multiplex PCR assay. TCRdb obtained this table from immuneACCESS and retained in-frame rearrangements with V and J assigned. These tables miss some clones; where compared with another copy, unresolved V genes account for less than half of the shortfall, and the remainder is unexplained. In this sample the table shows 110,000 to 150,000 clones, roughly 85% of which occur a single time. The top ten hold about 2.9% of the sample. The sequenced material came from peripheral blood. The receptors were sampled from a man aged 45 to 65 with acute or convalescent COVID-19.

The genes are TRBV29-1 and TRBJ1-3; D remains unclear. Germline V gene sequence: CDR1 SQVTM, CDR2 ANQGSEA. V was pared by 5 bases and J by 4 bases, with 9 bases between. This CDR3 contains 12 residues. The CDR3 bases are TGCAGCGTTCGGGGTTCCGGAAACACCATATATTTT. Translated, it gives CSVRGSGNTIYF.

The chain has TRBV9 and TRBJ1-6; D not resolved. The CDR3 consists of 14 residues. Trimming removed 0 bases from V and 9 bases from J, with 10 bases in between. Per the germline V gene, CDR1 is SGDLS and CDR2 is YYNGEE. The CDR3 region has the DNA TGTGCCAGCAGCGTAGTAGGAGACGGTTCACCCCTCCACTTT. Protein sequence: CASSVVGDGSPLHF.

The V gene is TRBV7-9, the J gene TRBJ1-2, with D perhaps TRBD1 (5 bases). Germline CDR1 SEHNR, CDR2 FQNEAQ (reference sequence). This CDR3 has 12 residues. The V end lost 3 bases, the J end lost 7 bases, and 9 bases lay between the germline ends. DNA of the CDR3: TGTGCCAGCAGCTTTACAGGCATTGGCTACACCTTC. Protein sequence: CASSFTGIGYTF.

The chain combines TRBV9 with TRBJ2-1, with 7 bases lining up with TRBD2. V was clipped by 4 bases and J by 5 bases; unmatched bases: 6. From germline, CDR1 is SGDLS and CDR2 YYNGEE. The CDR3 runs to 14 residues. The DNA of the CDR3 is TGTGCCAGCAGCCCTTGGGGGGGAGACAATGAGCAGTTCTTC. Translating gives CASSPWGGDNEQFF. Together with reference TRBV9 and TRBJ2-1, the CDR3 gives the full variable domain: DSGVTQTPKHLITATGQRVTLRCSPRSGDLSVYWYQQSLDQGLQFLIQYYNGEERAKGNILERFSAQQFPDLHSELNLSSLELGDSALYFCASSPWGGDNEQFFGPGTRLTVL.

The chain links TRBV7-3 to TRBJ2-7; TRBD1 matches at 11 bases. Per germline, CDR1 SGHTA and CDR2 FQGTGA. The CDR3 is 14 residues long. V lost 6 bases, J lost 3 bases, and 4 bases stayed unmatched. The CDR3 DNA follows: TGTGCCAGCAGTTCTGGGACAGGGGGCTACGAGCAGTACTTC. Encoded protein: CASSSGTGGYEQYF.

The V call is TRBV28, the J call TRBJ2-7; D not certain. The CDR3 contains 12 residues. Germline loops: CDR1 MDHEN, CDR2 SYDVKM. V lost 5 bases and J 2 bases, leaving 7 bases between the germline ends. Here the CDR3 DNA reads TGTGCCAGCAGTAACATTGCCTACGAGCAGTACTTC. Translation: CASSNIAYEQYF.

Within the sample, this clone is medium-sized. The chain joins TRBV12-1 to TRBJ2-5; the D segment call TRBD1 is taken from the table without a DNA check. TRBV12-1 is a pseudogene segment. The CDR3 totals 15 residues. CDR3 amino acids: CASSTDRYLRETQYF. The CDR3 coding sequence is TGTGCCAGCAGCACGGACAGATACCTCAGGGAGACCCAGTACTTC.

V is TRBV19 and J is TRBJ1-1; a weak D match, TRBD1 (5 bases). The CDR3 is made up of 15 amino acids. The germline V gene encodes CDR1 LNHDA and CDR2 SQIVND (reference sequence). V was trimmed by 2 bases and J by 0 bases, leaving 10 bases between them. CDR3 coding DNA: TGTGCCAGTAGTATAACGGGGGTGGTGAACACTGAAGCTTTCTTT. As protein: CASSITGVVNTEAFF.

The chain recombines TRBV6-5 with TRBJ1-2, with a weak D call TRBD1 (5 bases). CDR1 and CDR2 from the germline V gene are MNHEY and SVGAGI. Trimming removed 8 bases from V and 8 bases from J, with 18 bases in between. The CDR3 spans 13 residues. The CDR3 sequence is CASAPSGDLGYTF. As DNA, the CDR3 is TGTGCCAGCGCCCCCTCGGGGGATCTAGGCTACACCTTC.

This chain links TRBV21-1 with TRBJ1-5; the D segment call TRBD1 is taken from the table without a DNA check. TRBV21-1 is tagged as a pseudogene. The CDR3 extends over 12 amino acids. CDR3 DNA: TGTGCCAGGGGACAGGCGAATCAGCCCCAGCATTTT. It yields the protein CARGQANQPQHF.

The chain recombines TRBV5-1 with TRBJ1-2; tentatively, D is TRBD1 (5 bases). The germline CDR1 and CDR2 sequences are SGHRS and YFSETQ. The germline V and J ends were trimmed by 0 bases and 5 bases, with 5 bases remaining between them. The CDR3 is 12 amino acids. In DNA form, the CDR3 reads TGCGCCAGCAGCTTGGCAGGGTATGGCTACACCTTC. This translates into CASSLAGYGYTF.